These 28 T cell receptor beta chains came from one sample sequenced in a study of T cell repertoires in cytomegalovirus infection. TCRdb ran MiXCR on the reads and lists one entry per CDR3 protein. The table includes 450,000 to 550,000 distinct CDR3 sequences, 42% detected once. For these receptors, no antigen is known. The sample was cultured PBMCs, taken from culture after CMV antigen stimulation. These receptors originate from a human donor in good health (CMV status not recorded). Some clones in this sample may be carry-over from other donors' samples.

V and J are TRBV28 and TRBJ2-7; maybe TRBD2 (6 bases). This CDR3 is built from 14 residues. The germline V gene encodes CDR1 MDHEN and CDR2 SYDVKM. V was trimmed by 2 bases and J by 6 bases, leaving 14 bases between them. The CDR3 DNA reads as TGTGCCAGCAGTTTACCTGGGACTCCTACCGAGCAGTACTTC. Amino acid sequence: CASSLPGTPTEQYF.

The CDR3 DNA follows: TGTGCCAGCAGGGACGGTGGGGGTAATCAGCCCCAGCATTTT. This translates into CASRDGGGNQPQHF. The chain employs TRBV2 and TRBJ1-5; D may be TRBD1 (5 bases). Trimming pared 6 bases from V and 4 bases from J, leaving 13 bases between. The CDR3 loop spans 14 amino acids. Germline assignment: CDR1 SNHLY and CDR2 FYNNEI.

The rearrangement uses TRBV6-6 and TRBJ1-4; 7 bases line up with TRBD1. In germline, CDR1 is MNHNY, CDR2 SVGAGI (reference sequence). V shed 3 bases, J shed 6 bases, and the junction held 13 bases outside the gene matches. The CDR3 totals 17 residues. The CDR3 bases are TGTGCCAGCAGTTATGGCATCGTAGGGGGCGCTTATGAAAAACTGTTTTTT. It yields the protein CASSYGIVGGAYEKLFF.

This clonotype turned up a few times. The CDR3 nucleotides are TGTGCCAGCAGCTTAGCCCGCACGCCGGGCCCCGCCGAGCAGTACTTC. Translated, it gives CASSLARTPGPAEQYF. The chain recombines TRBV7-8 with TRBJ2-7; D gene ambiguous. V was cut by 0 bases and J by 6 bases, with 18 bases left in between. This CDR3 has 16 residues. Germline CDR1 SGHVS, CDR2 FQNEAQ.

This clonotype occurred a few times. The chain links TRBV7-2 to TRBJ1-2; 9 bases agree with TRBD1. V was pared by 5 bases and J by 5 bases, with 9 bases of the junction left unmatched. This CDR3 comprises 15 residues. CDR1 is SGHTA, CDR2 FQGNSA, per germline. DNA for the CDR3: TGTGCCAGCAGCAGGCGACAGGGGGTAGGGTATGGCTACACCTTC. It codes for CASSRRQGVGYGYTF.

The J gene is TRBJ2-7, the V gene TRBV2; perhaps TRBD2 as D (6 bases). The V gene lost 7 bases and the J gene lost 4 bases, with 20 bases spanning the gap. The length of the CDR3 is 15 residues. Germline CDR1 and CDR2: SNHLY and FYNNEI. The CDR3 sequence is CASMDLASDPYEQYF. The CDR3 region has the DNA TGTGCCAGCATGGATCTAGCGTCCGACCCGTACGAGCAGTACTTC. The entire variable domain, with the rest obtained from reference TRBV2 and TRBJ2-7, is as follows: EPEVTQTPSHQVTQMGQEVILRCVPISNHLYFYWYRQILGQKVEFLVSFYNNEISEKSEIFDDQFSVERPDGSNFTLKIRSTKLEDSAMYFCASMDLASDPYEQYFGPGTRLTVT.

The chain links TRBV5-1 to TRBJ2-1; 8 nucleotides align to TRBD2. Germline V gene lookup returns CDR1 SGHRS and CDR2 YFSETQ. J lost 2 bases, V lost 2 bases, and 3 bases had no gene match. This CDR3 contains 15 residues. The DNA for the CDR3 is TGCGCCAGCAGCTTTAGCGGGGTAACCTACAATGAGCAGTTCTTC. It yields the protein CASSFSGVTYNEQFF.

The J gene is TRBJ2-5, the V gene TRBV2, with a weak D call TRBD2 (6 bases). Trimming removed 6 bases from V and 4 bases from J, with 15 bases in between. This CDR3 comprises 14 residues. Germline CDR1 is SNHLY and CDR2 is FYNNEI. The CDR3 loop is CASRTGGIVETQYF. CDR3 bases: TGTGCCAGCAGGACCGGGGGAATCGTAGAGACCCAGTACTTC.

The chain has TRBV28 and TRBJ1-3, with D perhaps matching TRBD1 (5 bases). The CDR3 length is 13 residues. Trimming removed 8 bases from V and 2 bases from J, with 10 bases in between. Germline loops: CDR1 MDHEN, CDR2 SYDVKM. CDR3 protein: CASGDQAGNTIYF. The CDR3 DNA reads TGTGCCAGCGGGGACCAAGCTGGAAACACCATATATTTT. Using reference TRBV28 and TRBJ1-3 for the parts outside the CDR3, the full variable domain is DVKVTQSSRYLVKRTGEKVFLECVQDMDHENMFWYRQDPGLGLRLIYFSYDVKMKEKGDIPEGYSVSREKKERFSLILESASTNQTSMYLCASGDQAGNTIYFGEGSWLTVV.

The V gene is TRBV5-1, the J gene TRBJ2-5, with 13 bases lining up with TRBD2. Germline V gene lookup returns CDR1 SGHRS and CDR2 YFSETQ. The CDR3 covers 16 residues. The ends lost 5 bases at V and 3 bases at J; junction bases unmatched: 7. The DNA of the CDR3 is TGCGCCAGCAGTCTACTAGCGGGAGGGACGGAAGAGACCCAGTACTTC. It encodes CASSLLAGGTEETQYF.

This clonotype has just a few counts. CDR3 in DNA: TGTGCCAGCTCTCTCCACAGGAGACTCAATCAGCCCCAGCATTTT. Protein sequence: CASSLHRRLNQPQHF. The chain joins TRBV12-3 or TRBV12-4 to TRBJ1-5, with D perhaps matching TRBD1 (5 bases). This CDR3 comprises 15 residues. The ends were cut back, 8 bases at V and 3 bases at J, with 17 bases in the middle.

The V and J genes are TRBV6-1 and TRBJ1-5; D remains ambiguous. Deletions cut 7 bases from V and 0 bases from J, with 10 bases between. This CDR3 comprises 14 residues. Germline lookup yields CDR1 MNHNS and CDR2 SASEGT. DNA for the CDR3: TGTGCCAGCACCGTGAGGGATAGCAATCAGCCCCAGCATTTT. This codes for CASTVRDSNQPQHF.

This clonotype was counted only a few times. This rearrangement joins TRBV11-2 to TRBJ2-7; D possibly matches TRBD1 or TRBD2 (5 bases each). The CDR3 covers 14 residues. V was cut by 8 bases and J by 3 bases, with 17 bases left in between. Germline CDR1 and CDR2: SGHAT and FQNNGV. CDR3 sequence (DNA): TGTGCCAGCGGGCGAGGGGCAGTTGGCTACGAGCAGTACTTC. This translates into CASGRGAVGYEQYF.

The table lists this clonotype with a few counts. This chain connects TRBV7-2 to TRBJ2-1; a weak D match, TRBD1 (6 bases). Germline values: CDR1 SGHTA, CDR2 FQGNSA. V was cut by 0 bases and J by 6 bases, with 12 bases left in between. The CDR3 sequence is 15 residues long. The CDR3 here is CASSLAAGAGNEQFF. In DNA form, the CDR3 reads TGTGCCAGCAGCTTAGCCGCAGGGGCGGGCAATGAGCAGTTCTTC.

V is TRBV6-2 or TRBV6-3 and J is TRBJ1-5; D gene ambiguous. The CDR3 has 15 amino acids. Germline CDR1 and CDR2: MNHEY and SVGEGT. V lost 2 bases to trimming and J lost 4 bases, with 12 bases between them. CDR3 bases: TGTGCCAGCAGTTACGCGGATAGACTAAATCAGCCCCAGCATTTT. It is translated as CASSYADRLNQPQHF.

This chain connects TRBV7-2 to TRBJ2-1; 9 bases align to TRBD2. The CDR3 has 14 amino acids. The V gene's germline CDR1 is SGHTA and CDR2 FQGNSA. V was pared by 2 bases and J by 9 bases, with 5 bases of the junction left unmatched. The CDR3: CASSLLAGAGEQFF. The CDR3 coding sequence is TGTGCCAGCAGCTTATTAGCGGGGGCCGGTGAGCAGTTCTTC.

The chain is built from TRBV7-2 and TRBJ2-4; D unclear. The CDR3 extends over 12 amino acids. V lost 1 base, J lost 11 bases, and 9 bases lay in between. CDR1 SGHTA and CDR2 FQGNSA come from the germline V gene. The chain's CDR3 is CASSLVVDLQYF. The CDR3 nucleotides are TGTGCCAGCAGCTTAGTCGTCGATCTTCAGTACTTC.

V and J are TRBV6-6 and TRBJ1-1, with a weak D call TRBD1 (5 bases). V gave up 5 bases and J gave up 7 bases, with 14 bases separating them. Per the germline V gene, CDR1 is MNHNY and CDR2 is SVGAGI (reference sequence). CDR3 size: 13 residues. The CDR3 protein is CASSGGGADEAFF. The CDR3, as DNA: TGTGCCAGCAGTGGGGGTGGAGCAGATGAAGCTTTCTTT.

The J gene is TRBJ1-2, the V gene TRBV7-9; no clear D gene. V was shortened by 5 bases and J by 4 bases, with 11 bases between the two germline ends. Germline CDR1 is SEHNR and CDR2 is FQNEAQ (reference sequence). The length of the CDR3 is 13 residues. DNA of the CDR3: TGTGCCAGCAGCGTCGCAGGAGGCTATGGCTACACCTTC. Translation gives CASSVAGGYGYTF.

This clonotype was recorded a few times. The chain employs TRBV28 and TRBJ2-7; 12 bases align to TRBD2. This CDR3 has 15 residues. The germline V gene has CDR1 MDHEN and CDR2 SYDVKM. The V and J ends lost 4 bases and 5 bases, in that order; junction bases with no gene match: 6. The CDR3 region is CASSSTSGGIDEQYF. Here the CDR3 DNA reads TGTGCCAGCAGTTCTACTAGCGGGGGGATTGACGAGCAGTACTTC.

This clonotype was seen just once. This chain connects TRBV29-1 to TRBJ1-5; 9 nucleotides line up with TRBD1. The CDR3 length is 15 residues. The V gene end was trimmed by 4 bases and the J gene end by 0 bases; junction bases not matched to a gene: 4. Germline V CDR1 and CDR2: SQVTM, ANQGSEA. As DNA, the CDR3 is TGCAGCGTTGCTGACAGGGGGGCTAGCAATCAGCCCCAGCATTTT. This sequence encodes CSVADRGASNQPQHF.

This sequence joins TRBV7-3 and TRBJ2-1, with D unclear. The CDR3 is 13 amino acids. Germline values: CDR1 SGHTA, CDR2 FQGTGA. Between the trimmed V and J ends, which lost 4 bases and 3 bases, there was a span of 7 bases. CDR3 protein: CASSSWGYNEQFF. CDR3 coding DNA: TGTGCCAGCAGCTCCTGGGGCTACAATGAGCAGTTCTTC.

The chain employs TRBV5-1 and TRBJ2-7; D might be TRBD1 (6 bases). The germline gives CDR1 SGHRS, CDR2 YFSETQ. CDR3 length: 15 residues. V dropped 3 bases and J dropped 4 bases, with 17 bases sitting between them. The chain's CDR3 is CASSSLSRGLYEQYF. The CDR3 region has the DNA TGCGCCAGCAGCTCGCTTTCCAGGGGCCTTTACGAGCAGTACTTC. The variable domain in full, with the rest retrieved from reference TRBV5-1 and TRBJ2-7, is KAGVTQTPRYLIKTRGQQVTLSCSPISGHRSVSWYQQTPGQGLQFLFEYFSETQRNKGNFPGRFSGRQFSNSRSEMNVSTLELGDSALYLCASSSLSRGLYEQYFGPGTRLTVT.

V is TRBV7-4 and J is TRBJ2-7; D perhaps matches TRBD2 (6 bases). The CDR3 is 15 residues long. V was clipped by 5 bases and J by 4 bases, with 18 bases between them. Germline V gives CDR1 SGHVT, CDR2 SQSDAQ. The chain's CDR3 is CASSPVVGGVYEQYF. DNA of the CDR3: TGTGCCAGCAGCCCAGTAGTAGGAGGGGTTTACGAGCAGTACTTC.

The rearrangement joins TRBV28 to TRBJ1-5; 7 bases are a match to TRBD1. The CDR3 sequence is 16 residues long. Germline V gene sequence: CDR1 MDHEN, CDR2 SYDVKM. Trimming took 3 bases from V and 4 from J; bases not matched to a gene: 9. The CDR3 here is CASSFGRQGLNQPQHF. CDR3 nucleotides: TGTGCCAGCAGTTTCGGACGACAGGGCCTAAATCAGCCCCAGCATTTT.

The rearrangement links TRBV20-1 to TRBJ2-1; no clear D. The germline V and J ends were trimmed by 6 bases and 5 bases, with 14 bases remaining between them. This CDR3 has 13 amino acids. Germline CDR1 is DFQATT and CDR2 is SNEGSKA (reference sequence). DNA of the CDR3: TGCAGTGCCCGTCAGCTCTATCACAATGAGCAGTTCTTC. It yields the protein CSARQLYHNEQFF.

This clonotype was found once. In DNA form, the CDR3 reads TGTGCCAGTAGTATAAGTGGACTAGCGGGACAATCCTACGAGCAGTACTTC. It codes for CASSISGLAGQSYEQYF. The chain employs TRBV19 and TRBJ2-7, with 12 positions matching TRBD2. The germline gives CDR1 LNHDA, CDR2 SQIVND (reference sequence). Trimming took 2 bases from V and 1 from J; bases not matched to a gene: 6. This CDR3 is 17 amino acids long.

The CDR3 sequence: CSARRGPAGNTIYF. The CDR3 DNA is TGCAGTGCCCGAAGGGGGCCAGCGGGAAACACCATATATTTT. The rearrangement links TRBV20-1 to TRBJ1-3; 7 positions match TRBD1. The CDR3 runs to 14 residues. Germline V lookup: CDR1 DFQATT, CDR2 SNEGSKA (reference sequence). After removal of 6 bases from V and 4 bases from J, the junction contained 9 bases not matched to a gene.